Each of the 25 T cell receptor beta chains below was sequenced from the same sample in a study of T cell responses to AZD1222 COVID-19 vaccine. Some clones are missing from TCRdb's copy, which holds only in-frame ones; the method was immunoSEQ multiplex PCR. The table includes 150,000 to 200,000 clones, approximately 93% detected once. The sequencing here drew on peripheral blood, taken 28 days after the second AZD1222 dose. These receptors were collected from an adult who received the AZD1222 COVID-19 vaccine.

The chain links TRBV7-2 to TRBJ2-7; D remains unclear. Between the trimmed V and J ends, which lost 1 base and 4 bases, there was a span of 8 bases. Germline V CDR1 and CDR2: SGHTA, FQGNSA. This CDR3 contains 13 residues. In DNA form, the CDR3 reads TGTGCCAGCAGCTTAGGCAGCCCGTACGAGCAGTACTTC. Encoded protein: CASSLGSPYEQYF.

This rearrangement joins TRBV5-1 to TRBJ2-5; D may be TRBD1 (6 bases). This CDR3 region has 17 residues. Germline CDR1 SGHRS, CDR2 YFSETQ. V was cut by 2 bases and J by 2 bases, with 19 bases left in between. CDR3 bases: TGCGCCAGCAGCTTAGGGTTCGGGACAAACTCACAAGAGACCCAGTACTTC. Residues: CASSLGFGTNSQETQYF.

This chain connects TRBV6-6 to TRBJ1-6; D is unclear. Trimming removed 8 bases from V and 7 bases from J, with 9 bases in between. CDR1 MNHNY and CDR2 SVGAGI come from the germline V gene (reference sequence). The CDR3 is made up of 12 amino acids. CDR3 bases: TGTGCCAGCTTCGACGGGAATTCACCCCTCCACTTT. It encodes CASFDGNSPLHF.

The J gene is TRBJ1-3, the V gene TRBV7-2; D remains unclear. This CDR3 region has 16 residues. Germline CDR1 reads SGHTA; CDR2 reads FQGNSA. Trimming left V 1 base short and J 0 bases short, with 10 bases between. The CDR3 is CASSLERPSSGNTIYF. The CDR3 region has the DNA TGTGCCAGCAGCTTAGAGAGGCCGAGCTCTGGAAACACCATATATTTT.

V is TRBV5-1 and J is TRBJ2-3, with a possible D match to TRBD1 (5 bases). V was shortened by 0 bases and J by 3 bases, with 11 bases between the two germline ends. The CDR3 is 15 residues long. Germline V lookup: CDR1 SGHRS, CDR2 YFSETQ. DNA of the CDR3: TGCGCCAGCAGCTTGGCTTTGGACACGACAGATACGCAGTATTTT. It codes for CASSLALDTTDTQYF.

This clone appeared many times. The V gene is TRBV5-1, the J gene TRBJ1-1; TRBD1 might be the D (5 bases). Between the trimmed V and J ends, which lost 4 bases and 3 bases, there was a span of 16 bases. This CDR3 is built from 15 residues. Germline values: CDR1 SGHRS, CDR2 YFSETQ. CDR3 DNA: TGCGCCAGCAGCCGCAGCGGGGCCTTGGACACTGAAGCTTTCTTT. Its translation is CASSRSGALDTEAFF.

V and J are TRBV10-2 and TRBJ1-1; D may be TRBD1 (5 bases). V shed 3 bases and J shed 7 bases, with 9 bases lying between them. The CDR3 loop spans 12 amino acids. Looked up from germline, CDR1 is WSHSY and CDR2 is SAAADI. The DNA of the CDR3 is TGCGCCAGCAGTGATCAGGGACTTGAAGCTTTCTTT. Translating gives CASSDQGLEAFF.

The chain joins TRBV6-5 to TRBJ1-1; no clear D. This CDR3 is built from 16 residues. Germline assignment: CDR1 MNHEY and CDR2 SVGAGI. Trimming removed 4 bases from V and 0 bases from J, with 15 bases in between. CDR3 loop: CASSSPRPKMNTEAFF. DNA for the CDR3: TGTGCCAGCAGTTCCCCAAGACCGAAGATGAACACTGAAGCTTTCTTT.

This rearrangement joins TRBV9 to TRBJ2-5, with TRBD2 identical over 11 bases. The CDR3 runs 14 residues. Trimming took 4 bases from V and 10 from J; bases not matched to a gene: 9. Germline assignment: CDR1 SGDLS and CDR2 YYNGEE. The DNA for the CDR3 is TGTGCCAGCAGCCCCGCTGGGACTAGCGGCAACCAGTACTTC. Translating gives CASSPAGTSGNQYF.

The V gene is TRBV7-3, the J gene TRBJ2-1, with D tentatively TRBD2 (5 bases). The CDR3 runs 13 residues. Germline V CDR1 and CDR2: SGHTA, FQGTGA. Deletions cut 5 bases from V and 6 bases from J, with 11 bases between. CDR3 in DNA: TGTGCCAGCAGCCCGGGGAGAACCAATGAGCAGTTCTTC. It yields the protein CASSPGRTNEQFF.

A word on this clone: This same CDR3 is encoded by further DNA sequences in the sample. CDR3 DNA: TGTGCCAGCAGTTACTCCGGAAGCTACGAGCAGTACTTC. This sequence encodes CASSYSGSYEQYF. The chain recombines TRBV6-5 with TRBJ2-7, with D unclear. V lost 0 bases and J 3 bases, leaving 6 bases between the germline ends. This CDR3 has 13 residues. Germline V gives CDR1 MNHEY, CDR2 SVGAGI.

This sequence joins TRBV5-1 and TRBJ2-2; D is uncertain. This CDR3 comprises 14 residues. V was pared by 2 bases and J by 2 bases, with 7 bases between. Germline V gene sequence: CDR1 SGHRS, CDR2 YFSETQ. The CDR3 spells CASSFTRNTGELFF. In nucleotides, the CDR3 is TGCGCCAGCAGCTTCACGAGAAACACCGGGGAGCTGTTTTTT.

The genes are TRBV5-4 and TRBJ1-2; D possibly corresponds to TRBD1 (6 bases). The CDR3 contains 16 residues. Trimming left V 0 bases short and J 6 bases short, with 18 bases between. Germline CDR1 SGHNT, CDR2 YYREEE (reference sequence). The CDR3 DNA sequence: TGTGCCAGCAGCTTGGAACCCCCCGGAGACAGGAATGGCTACACCTTC. Translated, it gives CASSLEPPGDRNGYTF. Looking up the rest from reference TRBV5-4 and TRBJ1-2 gives the full variable domain: ETGVTQSPTHLIKTRGQQVTLRCSSQSGHNTVSWYQQALGQGPQFIFQYYREEENGRGNFPPRFSGLQFPNYSSELNVNALELDDSALYLCASSLEPPGDRNGYTFGSGTRLTVV.

The chain is built from TRBV7-2 and TRBJ1-4; D might be TRBD1 (5 bases). V was trimmed by 3 bases and J by 1 base, leaving 12 bases between them. From germline, CDR1 is SGHTA and CDR2 FQGNSA. The CDR3 is 16 residues long. The chain's CDR3 is CASSLYGDRTNEKLFF. In DNA, the CDR3 is TGTGCCAGCAGCTTGTACGGGGACCGAACTAATGAAAAACTGTTTTTT.

The chain links TRBV19 to TRBJ1-1; 9 nucleotides align to TRBD1. The CDR3 is 17 residues long. V dropped 9 bases and J dropped 0; count of bases not matched to a gene: 14. The germline V gene has CDR1 LNHDA and CDR2 SQIVND (reference sequence). The CDR3 here is CASAIRQGDLMNTEAFF. CDR3 DNA: TGTGCCAGCGCCATTCGACAGGGGGACCTAATGAACACTGAAGCTTTCTTT.

The chain recombines TRBV7-2 with TRBJ1-5; no clear D gene. Per germline, CDR1 SGHTA and CDR2 FQGNSA. The V end lost 1 base, the J end lost 3 bases, and 4 bases lay between the germline ends. There are 13 residues in the CDR3. CDR3: CASSLGANQPQHF. The CDR3 coding sequence is TGTGCCAGCAGCTTAGGGGCCAATCAGCCCCAGCATTTT.

This clone has a single count. V gene TRBV28 combines with J gene TRBJ1-1; D ambiguous. The CDR3 contains 16 residues. V shed 1 base and J shed 0 bases, with 12 bases lying between them. Per germline, CDR1 MDHEN and CDR2 SYDVKM. The CDR3 DNA reads TGTGCCAGCAGTTTATTCCCGACACGGGTGAACACTGAAGCTTTCTTT. Encoded protein: CASSLFPTRVNTEAFF.

The chain recombines TRBV13 with TRBJ1-1; D ambiguous. The CDR3 consists of 13 residues. In germline, CDR1 is PRHDT, CDR2 FYEKMQ (reference sequence). V was shortened by 2 bases and J by 7 bases, with 11 bases between the two germline ends. In DNA, the CDR3 is TGTGCCAGCAGCTTAAATGTGGCAGTTGAAGCTTTCTTT. Translating gives CASSLNVAVEAFF.

DNA of the CDR3: TGTGCCAGCAGCCAAGTTCCCGGGACGCCCGTGGGTGGCTACACCTTC. Its protein is CASSQVPGTPVGGYTF. V is TRBV3-1 (or the pseudogene TRBV3-2) and J is TRBJ1-2, with D maybe TRBD1 (5 bases). The germline V gene encodes CDR1 LGHDT and CDR2 YNNKEL (reference sequence). Trimming shortened V by 1 base and J by 7 bases, and 19 bases separated the two germline ends. The CDR3 is made up of 16 amino acids.

The CDR3 nucleotides are TGTGCCAGCAGCCAAGGTGTGGTCACTGAAGCTTTCTTT. Protein product: CASSQGVVTEAFF. The chain carries TRBV3-1 (or the pseudogene TRBV3-2) and TRBJ1-1; D unclear. Germline-derived CDR1 and CDR2 are LGHDT and YNNKEL (reference sequence). Trimming removed 1 base at V and 4 bases at J, with 7 bases between. The CDR3 totals 13 residues.

The chain recombines TRBV11-2 with TRBJ2-7; 10 bases fit TRBD2. Germline V gives CDR1 SGHAT, CDR2 FQNNGV. The J segment lost 9 bases and the V segment lost 5 bases, leaving 13 bases of the junction unmatched. The CDR3 loop spans 15 amino acids. In DNA, the CDR3 is TGTGCCAGCAGCACAGCGGGGGGGTCGACACCTAGGCAGTACTTC. The encoded protein is CASSTAGGSTPRQYF.

The J gene is TRBJ2-1, the V gene TRBV27; TRBD1 matches 9 bases. CDR1 is MNHEY, CDR2 SMNVEV, per germline (reference sequence). The ends lost 5 bases at V and 7 bases at J; junction bases unmatched: 12. This CDR3 comprises 16 residues. CDR3 DNA: TGTGCCAGCAGTCCTCTAGTGGGGACAGGGTTTAATGAGCAGTTCTTC. Residues: CASSPLVGTGFNEQFF.

V and J are TRBV27 and TRBJ2-3; 9 bases align to TRBD2. Germline V gene data show CDR1 as MNHEY and CDR2 as SMNVEV (reference sequence). This CDR3 has 16 amino acids. J lost 3 bases, V lost 4 bases, and 8 bases had no gene match. DNA for the CDR3: TGTGCCAGCAGTTGGGGAGTAGCGGGGGCTACAGATACGCAGTATTTT. It yields the protein CASSWGVAGATDTQYF.

V is TRBV15 and J is TRBJ1-6; D is perhaps TRBD1 (5 bases). Per germline, CDR1 LNHNV and CDR2 YYDKDF (reference sequence). V lost 0 bases to trimming and J lost 7 bases, with 10 bases between them. This CDR3 spans 15 amino acids. CDR3 nucleotides: TGTGCCACCAGCAGAGATCGGGGCGGAAATTCACCCCTCCACTTT. As protein: CATSRDRGGNSPLHF.

This CDR3 is CASSQPQGGAGELFF. The CDR3 nucleotides read TGCGCCAGCAGCCAGCCCCAGGGTGGCGCCGGGGAGCTGTTTTTT. This chain uses TRBV4-1 with TRBJ2-2; tentative D call: TRBD1 (5 bases). V was clipped by 3 bases and J by 6 bases, with 14 bases between them. From germline, CDR1 is MGHRA and CDR2 YSYEKL. The CDR3 length is 15 residues.